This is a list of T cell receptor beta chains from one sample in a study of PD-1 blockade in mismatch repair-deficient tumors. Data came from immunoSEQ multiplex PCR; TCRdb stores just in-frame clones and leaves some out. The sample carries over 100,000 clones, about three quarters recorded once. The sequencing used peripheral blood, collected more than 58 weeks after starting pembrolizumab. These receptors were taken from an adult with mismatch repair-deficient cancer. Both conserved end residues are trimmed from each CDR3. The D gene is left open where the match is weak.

CDR3 protein: ASSFGTPYTEAF
V gene: TRBV5-6
D gene: .

CDR3 protein: SVTGTGVTGELF
V gene: TRBV29-1
D gene: TRBD1

CDR3 protein: ASSTTSSSYNEQF
V gene: TRBV19
D gene: TRBD2

CDR3 protein: ASSQEGYSNYGYT
V gene: TRBV4-3
D gene: .

CDR3 protein: ASTIGPGGSYNEQF
V gene: TRBV19
D gene: TRBD2

CDR3 protein: ATSRPPGLAVLFEQF
V gene: TRBV15
D gene: TRBD2

CDR3 protein: ASSPLLGTGIPEAF
V gene: TRBV18
D gene: TRBD1

CDR3 protein: ASWAGPPMAYEQY
V gene: TRBV6-5
D gene: .

CDR3 protein: ASSTPLAASTDTQY
V gene: TRBV19
D gene: TRBD2

CDR3 protein: ASSFDRAPYGYT
V gene: TRBV6-5
D gene: TRBD1

CDR3 protein: ASSQVTGAGEKLF
V gene: TRBV4-1
D gene: .

CDR3 protein: ASSLGVAGNTGELF
V gene: TRBV5-1
D gene: TRBD2

CDR3 protein: ASSPGRETQY
V gene: TRBV11-2
D gene: .

CDR3 protein: SHRGASGYNEQF
V gene: TRBV29-1
D gene: TRBD2

CDR3 protein: ASSLGGSYGYT
V gene: TRBV7-3
D gene: .

CDR3 protein: ASSDSTLTEAF
V gene: TRBV6-6
D gene: .

CDR3 protein: ASGLVLTGGNRFENYGYT
V gene: TRBV12-5
D gene: TRBD1

CDR3 protein: AWRSGANTGELF
V gene: TRBV30
D gene: TRBD2

CDR3 protein: ASSFGGYQPQH
V gene: TRBV28
D gene: .

CDR3 protein: AWSPLPYNEQF
V gene: TRBV30
D gene: .

CDR3 protein: ASSLETSGETQY
V gene: TRBV7-9
D gene: TRBD2

CDR3 protein: ASSQVTLGYSGANVLT
V gene: TRBV14
D gene: .

CDR3 protein: ASSVLQGNTEAF
V gene: TRBV6-1
D gene: .

CDR3 protein: ASSPSDRGSYLT
V gene: TRBV9
D gene: TRBD1

CDR3 protein: ASSPSGRNIQY
V gene: TRBV27
D gene: .

CDR3 protein: ASSQMGLGSLENNEQF
V gene: TRBV4-1
D gene: .

CDR3 protein: ASRDPGGRYGYT
V gene: TRBV6-5
D gene: TRBD1

CDR3 protein: ASSSLTGTAETQY
V gene: TRBV4-1
D gene: .

CDR3 protein: ASSLDSGLAGGQETQY
V gene: TRBV11-3
D gene: TRBD2

CDR3 protein: ASSLSGTEFLRPLGQY
V gene: TRBV7-9
D gene: TRBD1

CDR3 protein: ASSVVVAGGRINEQF
V gene: TRBV9
D gene: TRBD2

CDR3 protein: ASSNQSALRPKGAAF
V gene: TRBV5-6
D gene: .

CDR3 protein: ASSVGFSETQY
V gene: TRBV25-1
D gene: .

CDR3 protein: ASSDGTAAYYGYT
V gene: TRBV19
D gene: TRBD1

CDR3 protein: ASSLALPMSTGGNEQF
V gene: TRBV7-2
D gene: .

CDR3 protein: ASSIAEWGNQPQH
V gene: TRBV19
D gene: .

CDR3 protein: ASSPPLWEQF
V gene: TRBV6-1
D gene: .

CDR3 protein: ASSLRSYEQY
V gene: TRBV5-1
D gene: .

CDR3 protein: ASRRATSGIGELF
V gene: TRBV6-5
D gene: TRBD2

CDR3 protein: ASSEGGRGLGEKLF
V gene: TRBV6-1
D gene: TRBD1

CDR3 protein: ASKQGDNYGYT
V gene: TRBV2
D gene: .

CDR3 protein: ASRLGQGLTYEQY
V gene: TRBV2
D gene: TRBD1

CDR3 protein: SVIRDTGNIQY
V gene: TRBV29-1
D gene: .

CDR3 protein: ALQQDSDEKLF
V gene: TRBV30
D gene: .

CDR3 protein: ASSPALTSYEQY
V gene: TRBV7-9
D gene: .

CDR3 protein: ASSFRSGGGDTQY
V gene: TRBV5-4
D gene: .

CDR3 protein: ASSPSVRATSLENEQY
V gene: TRBV5-5
D gene: TRBD2

CDR3 protein: ASSVLAGGPSGELF
V gene: TRBV7-6
D gene: TRBD2